The T cell receptor beta chain under discussion was sequenced for a study of regulatory T cells in long-lasting Graves disease. This clonotype was observed a handful of times. Its antigen is not identified. Compared with germline, one end of the junction differs, possibly owing to a read error. CDR3-region Arm-PCR and iRepertoire HTBI primers produced the TCR beta libraries. TCRdb redid the calling of the multiplex PCR reads with MiXCR, one entry per CDR3 protein. Among about 540,000 distinct CDR3 sequences, approximately 12% were seen once, and the ten largest hold about 10%. The V gene's germline CDR1 is SGHRS and CDR2 YFSETQ. The CDR3 covers 15 residues. The time point is: newly diagnosed GD, antithyroid drugs for less than 3 months. Generation of the TCR library employed RNA extracted from PBMCs. Study-wide findings and caveats: Preferential use of TRBV28, TRBJ1-2 and TRBJ2-5 was seen in persistent disease.

The same sample was also used in a study of T cells in Graves' hyperthyroidism and ophthalmopathy.

Sequencing was performed on peripheral blood mononuclear cells (PBMCs), taken at new diagnosis, from a patient treated with antithyroid drugs. The chain combines TRBV5-1 with TRBJ2-3; D is unclear. The TCR originated in a young man with Graves disease. The CDR3 nucleotides read TGCGGCAGCCGGCCCCGGGCCGATTTCACAGATACGCAGTATTTT. This gives the protein CGSRPRADFTDTQYF.